This T cell receptor beta chain comes out of a study of graft-versus-host responses after intestinal transplantation. For the study at large: Recipients were all induced with anti-thymocyte globulin, then given tacrolimus and steroids for about three years. The study, taken as a whole, reports: Marrow from the recipient contained GvH clones, some of which had appeared first in ileum or blood. The study associated peak circulating GvH clone levels with early post-transplant HvG declines.

The junction had 2 bases not matched to a gene; V was cut back by 6 bases and J by 5 bases. The CDR3 consists of 12 residues. CDR1 and CDR2 (germline): MNHNS, SASEGT. On this clone: Its specificity is unknown.

Using immunoSEQ multiplex PCR, the repertoire was profiled, and TCRdb retains in-frame clones only, with some absent. The table shows about 96,000 clones, with roughly nine tenths occurring only once. The TCR comes from a human donor who received an intestinal transplant. The sequencing here drew on unstimulated CD4+ T cells sorted from spleen or lymph node cells, taken before intestinal transplant. This chain uses TRBV6-1 with TRBJ2-5; 8 bases map to TRBD1. For the CDR3, the DNA is TGTGCCAGCAGGGACAGGGTGGAGACCCAGTACTTC. Amino acids: CASRDRVETQYF.